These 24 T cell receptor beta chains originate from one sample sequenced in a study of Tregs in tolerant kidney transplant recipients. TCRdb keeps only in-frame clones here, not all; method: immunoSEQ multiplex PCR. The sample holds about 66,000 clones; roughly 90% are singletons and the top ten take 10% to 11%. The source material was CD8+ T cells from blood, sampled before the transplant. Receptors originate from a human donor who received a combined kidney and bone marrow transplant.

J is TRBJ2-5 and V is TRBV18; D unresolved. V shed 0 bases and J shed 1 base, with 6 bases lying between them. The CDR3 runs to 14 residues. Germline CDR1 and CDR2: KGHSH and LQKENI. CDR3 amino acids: CASSPPYSQETQYF. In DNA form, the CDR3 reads TGTGCCAGCTCACCACCTTACTCCCAAGAGACCCAGTACTTC.

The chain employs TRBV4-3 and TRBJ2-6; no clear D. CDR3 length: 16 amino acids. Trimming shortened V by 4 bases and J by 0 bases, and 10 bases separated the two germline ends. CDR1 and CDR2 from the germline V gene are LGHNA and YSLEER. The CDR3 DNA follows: TGCGCCAGCAGCCCGCACGACACCTCTGGGGCCAACGTCCTGACTTTC. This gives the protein CASSPHDTSGANVLTF.

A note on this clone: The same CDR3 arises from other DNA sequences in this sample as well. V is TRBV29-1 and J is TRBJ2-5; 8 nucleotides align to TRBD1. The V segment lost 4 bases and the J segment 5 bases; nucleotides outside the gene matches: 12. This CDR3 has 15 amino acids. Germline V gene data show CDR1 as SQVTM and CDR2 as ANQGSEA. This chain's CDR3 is CSVAITGGPRETQYF. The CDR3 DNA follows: TGCAGCGTTGCTATAACAGGGGGACCTAGGGAGACCCAGTACTTC.

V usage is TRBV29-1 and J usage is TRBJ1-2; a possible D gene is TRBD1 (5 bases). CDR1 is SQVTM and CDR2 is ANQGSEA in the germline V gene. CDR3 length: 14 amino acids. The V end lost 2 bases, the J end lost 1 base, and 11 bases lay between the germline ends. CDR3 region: CSVEYLQVNYGYTF. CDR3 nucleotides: TGCAGCGTTGAATATCTACAGGTTAACTATGGCTACACCTTC. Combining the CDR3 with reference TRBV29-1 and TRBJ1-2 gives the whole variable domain SAVISQKPSRDICQRGTSLTIQCQVDSQVTMMFWYRQQPGQSLTLIATANQGSEATYESGFVIDKFPISRPNLTFSTLTVSNMSPEDSSIYLCSVEYLQVNYGYTFGSGTRLTVV.

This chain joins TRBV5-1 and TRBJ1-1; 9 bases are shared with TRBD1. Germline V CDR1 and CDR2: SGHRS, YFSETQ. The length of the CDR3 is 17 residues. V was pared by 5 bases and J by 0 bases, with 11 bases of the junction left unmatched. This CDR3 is CASSLGDRALMNTEAFF. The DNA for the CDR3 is TGCGCCAGCAGTTTAGGGGACAGGGCTTTAATGAACACTGAAGCTTTCTTT. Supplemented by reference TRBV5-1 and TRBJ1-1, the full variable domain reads KAGVTQTPRYLIKTRGQQVTLSCSPISGHRSVSWYQQTPGQGLQFLFEYFSETQRNKGNFPGRFSGRQFSNSRSEMNVSTLELGDSALYLCASSLGDRALMNTEAFFGQGTRLTVV.

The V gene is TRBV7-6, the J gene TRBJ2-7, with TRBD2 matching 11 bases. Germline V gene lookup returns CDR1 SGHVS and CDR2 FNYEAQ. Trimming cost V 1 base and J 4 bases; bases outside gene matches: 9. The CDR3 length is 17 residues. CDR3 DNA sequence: TGTGCCAGCAGCTTAGAGCCCTTTAGCGGGAGGGTATACGAGCAGTACTTC. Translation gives CASSLEPFSGRVYEQYF.

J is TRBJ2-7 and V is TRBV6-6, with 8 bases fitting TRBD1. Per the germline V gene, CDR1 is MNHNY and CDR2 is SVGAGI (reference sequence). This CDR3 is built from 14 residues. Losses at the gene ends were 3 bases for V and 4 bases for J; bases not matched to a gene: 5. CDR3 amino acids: CASSYSGGGYEQYF. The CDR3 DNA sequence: TGTGCCAGCAGTTATTCAGGGGGCGGTTACGAGCAGTACTTC.

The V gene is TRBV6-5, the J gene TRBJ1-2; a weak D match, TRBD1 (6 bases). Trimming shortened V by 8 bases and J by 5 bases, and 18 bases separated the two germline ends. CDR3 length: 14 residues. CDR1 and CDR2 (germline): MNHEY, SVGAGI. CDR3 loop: CASSETPGAYGYTF. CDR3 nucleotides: TGTGCCAGCTCCGAAACCCCAGGGGCTTATGGCTACACCTTC.

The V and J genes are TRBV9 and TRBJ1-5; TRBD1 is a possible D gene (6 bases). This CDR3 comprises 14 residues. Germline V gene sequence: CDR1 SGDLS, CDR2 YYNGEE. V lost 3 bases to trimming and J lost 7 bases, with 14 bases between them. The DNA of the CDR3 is TGTGCCAGCAGCGAGGGGGGGATTCAACAGCCCCAGCATTTT. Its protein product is CASSEGGIQQPQHF.

The CDR3 coding sequence is TGTGCCAGCAGCCACCCCCAGAAAAACATTCAGTACTTC. It is translated as CASSHPQKNIQYF. V gene TRBV9 combines with J gene TRBJ2-4; the D is unclear. Germline-derived CDR1 and CDR2 are SGDLS and YYNGEE. The CDR3 extends over 13 amino acids. V was shortened by 4 bases and J by 4 bases, with 9 bases between the two germline ends.

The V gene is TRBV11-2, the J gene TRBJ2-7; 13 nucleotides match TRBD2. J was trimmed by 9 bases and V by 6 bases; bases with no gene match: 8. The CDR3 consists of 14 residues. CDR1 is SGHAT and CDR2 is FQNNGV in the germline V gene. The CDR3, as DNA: TGTGCCAGCAGTCCCGGGACTAGCGGGGCCATGCAGTACTTC. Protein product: CASSPGTSGAMQYF. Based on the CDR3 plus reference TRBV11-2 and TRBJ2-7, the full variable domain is EAGVAQSPRYKIIEKRQSVAFWCNPISGHATLYWYQQILGQGPKLLIQFQNNGVVDDSQLPKDRFSAERLKGVDSTLKIQPAKLEDSAVYLCASSPGTSGAMQYFGPGTRLTVT.

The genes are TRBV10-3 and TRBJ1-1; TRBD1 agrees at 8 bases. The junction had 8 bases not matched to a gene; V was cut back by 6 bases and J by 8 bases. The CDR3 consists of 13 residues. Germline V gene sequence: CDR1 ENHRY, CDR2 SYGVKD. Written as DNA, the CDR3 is TGTGCCATCAGCTCGGACAGGGCGGTCGAAGCTTTCTTT. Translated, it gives CAISSDRAVEAFF.

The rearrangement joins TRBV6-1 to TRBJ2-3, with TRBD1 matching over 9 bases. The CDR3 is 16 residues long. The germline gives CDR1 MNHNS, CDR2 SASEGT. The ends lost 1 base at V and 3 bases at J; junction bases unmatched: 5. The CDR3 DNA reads TGTGCCAGCAGTGAAGAATCTGACAGGGGGACAGATACGCAGTATTTT. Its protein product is CASSEESDRGTDTQYF.

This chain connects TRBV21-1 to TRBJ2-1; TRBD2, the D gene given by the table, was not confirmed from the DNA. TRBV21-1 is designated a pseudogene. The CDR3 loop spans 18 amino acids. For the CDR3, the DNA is TGTGCCAGCAGCAAGCTGGTCCGGGAGGTTACGACCTACAATGAGCAGTTCTTC. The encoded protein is CASSKLVREVTTYNEQFF.

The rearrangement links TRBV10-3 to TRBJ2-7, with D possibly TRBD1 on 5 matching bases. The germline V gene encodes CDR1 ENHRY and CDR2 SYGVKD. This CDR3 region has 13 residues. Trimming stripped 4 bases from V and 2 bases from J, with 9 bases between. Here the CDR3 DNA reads TGTGCCATCAGTGTCAGGGAAACCTACGAGCAGTACTTC. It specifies CAISVRETYEQYF.

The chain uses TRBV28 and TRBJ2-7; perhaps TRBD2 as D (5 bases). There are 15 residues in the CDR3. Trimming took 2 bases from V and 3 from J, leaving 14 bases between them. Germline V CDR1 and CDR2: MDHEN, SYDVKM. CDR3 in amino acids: CASSLRGVRFYEQYF. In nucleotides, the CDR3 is TGTGCCAGCAGTTTACGGGGTGTCCGTTTCTACGAGCAGTACTTC.

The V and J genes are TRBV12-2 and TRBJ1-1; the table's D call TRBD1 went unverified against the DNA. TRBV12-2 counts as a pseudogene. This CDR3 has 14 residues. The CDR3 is CASRSRHTLTEAFF. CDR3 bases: TGTGCAAGTCGCTCCCGACATACTCTCACAGAAGCTTTCTTT.

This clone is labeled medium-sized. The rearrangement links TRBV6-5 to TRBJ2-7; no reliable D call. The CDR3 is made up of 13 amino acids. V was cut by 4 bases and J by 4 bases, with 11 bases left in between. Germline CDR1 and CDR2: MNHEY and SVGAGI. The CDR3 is CASSSTLSYEQYF. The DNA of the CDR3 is TGTGCCAGCAGTTCTACCCTCTCATACGAGCAGTACTTC.

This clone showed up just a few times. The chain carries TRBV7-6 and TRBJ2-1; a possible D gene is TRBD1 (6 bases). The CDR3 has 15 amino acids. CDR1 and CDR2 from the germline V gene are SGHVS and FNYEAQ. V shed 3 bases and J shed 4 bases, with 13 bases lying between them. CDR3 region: CASSFTDSLYNEQFF. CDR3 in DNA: TGTGCCAGCAGCTTCACGGACAGTCTATACAATGAGCAGTTCTTC.

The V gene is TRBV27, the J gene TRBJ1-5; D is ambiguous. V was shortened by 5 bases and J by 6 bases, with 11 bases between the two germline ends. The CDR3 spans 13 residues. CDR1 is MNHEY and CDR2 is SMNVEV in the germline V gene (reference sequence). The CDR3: CASSADFFQPQHF. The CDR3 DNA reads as TGTGCCAGCAGTGCCGACTTTTTTCAGCCCCAGCATTTT.

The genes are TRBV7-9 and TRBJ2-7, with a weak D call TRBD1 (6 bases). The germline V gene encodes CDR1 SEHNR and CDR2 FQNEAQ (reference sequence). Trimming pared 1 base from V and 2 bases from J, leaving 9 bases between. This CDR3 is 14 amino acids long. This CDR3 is CASSLDRAAYEQYF. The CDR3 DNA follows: TGTGCCAGCAGCTTAGACAGGGCCGCCTACGAGCAGTACTTC.

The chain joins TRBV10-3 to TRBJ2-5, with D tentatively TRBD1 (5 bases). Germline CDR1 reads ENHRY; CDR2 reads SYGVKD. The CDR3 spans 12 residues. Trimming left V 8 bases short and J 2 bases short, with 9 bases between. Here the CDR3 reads CAIGAGQETQYF. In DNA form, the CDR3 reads TGTGCCATCGGGGCAGGGCAAGAGACCCAGTACTTC.

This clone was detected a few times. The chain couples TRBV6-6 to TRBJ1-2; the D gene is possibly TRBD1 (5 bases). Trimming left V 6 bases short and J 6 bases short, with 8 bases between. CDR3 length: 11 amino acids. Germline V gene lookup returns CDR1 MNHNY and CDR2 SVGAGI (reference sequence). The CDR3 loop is CASREGNGYTF. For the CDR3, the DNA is TGTGCCAGCAGGGAGGGGAATGGCTACACCTTC.

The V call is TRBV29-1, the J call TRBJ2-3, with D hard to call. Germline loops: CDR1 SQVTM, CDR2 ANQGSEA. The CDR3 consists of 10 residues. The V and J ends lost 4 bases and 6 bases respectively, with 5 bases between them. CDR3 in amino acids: CSVVSDTQYF. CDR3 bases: TGCAGCGTTGTCAGTGATACGCAGTATTTT.